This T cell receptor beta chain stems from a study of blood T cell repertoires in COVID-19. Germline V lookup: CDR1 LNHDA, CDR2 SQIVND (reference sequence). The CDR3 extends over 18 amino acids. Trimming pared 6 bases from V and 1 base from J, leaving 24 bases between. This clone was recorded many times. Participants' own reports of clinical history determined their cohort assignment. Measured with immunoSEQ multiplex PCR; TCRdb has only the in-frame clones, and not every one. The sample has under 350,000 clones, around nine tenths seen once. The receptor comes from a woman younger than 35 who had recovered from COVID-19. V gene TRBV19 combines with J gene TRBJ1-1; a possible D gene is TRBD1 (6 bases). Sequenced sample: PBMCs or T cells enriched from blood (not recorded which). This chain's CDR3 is CASRAGRQVPRANTEAFF. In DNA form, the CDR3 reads TGTGCCAGTAGGGCTGGGAGACAGGTGCCCCGTGCGAACACTGAAGCTTTCTTT.